This T cell receptor beta chain comes out of a study of blood T cell repertoires in COVID-19. Study-wide background: The analysed material was cDNA or gDNA that came from T cells, B-cell-depleted T cells, or PBMCs.

Cohorts were assigned according to the clinical history that participants reported. Study processing details: Using reference gene primer amplification, nucleated cell counts were estimated. Libraries were prepared by immunoSEQ multiplex PCR; TCRdb keeps only in-frame clonotypes and omits some of them. V and J calls and clone size follow that table, whereas D and trimming were derived from the DNA. The sample shows 180,000 or so clones, roughly 82% of them seen only once. CDR1 is LNHDA, CDR2 SQIVND, per germline (reference sequence). The CDR3 consists of 13 residues. V shed 9 bases and J shed 4 bases, with 15 bases lying between them.

The gene calls are TRBV19 and TRBJ1-2; D uncertain. The sequencing sample was made of PBMCs or T cells enriched from blood (not recorded which). The sequence came from a man aged 50 to 60 who had recovered from COVID-19. CDR3 sequence: CASSGRRSYGYTF. The DNA of the CDR3 is TGTGCCAGCTCGGGTCGACGGAGCTATGGCTACACCTTC.